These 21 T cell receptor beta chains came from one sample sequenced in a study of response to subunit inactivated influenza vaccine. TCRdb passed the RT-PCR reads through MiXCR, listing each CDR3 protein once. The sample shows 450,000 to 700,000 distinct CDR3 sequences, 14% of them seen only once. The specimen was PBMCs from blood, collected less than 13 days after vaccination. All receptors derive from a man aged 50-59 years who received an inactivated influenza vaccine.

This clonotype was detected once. The CDR3 here is CSVERSGGNEQFF. CDR3 coding DNA: TGCAGCGTTGAACGGTCCGGGGGGAATGAGCAGTTCTTC. The rearrangement joins TRBV29-1 to TRBJ2-1, with 7 bases matching TRBD2. Germline assignment: CDR1 SQVTM and CDR2 ANQGSEA. The CDR3 consists of 13 residues. J was trimmed by 7 bases and V by 2 bases; bases with no gene match: 5.

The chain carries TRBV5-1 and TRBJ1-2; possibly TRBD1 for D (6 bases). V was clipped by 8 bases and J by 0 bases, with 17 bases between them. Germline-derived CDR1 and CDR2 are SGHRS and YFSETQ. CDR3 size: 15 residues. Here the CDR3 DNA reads TGCGCCAGTAGTCCTCACAGGGAAACTAACTATGGCTACACCTTC. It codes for CASSPHRETNYGYTF.

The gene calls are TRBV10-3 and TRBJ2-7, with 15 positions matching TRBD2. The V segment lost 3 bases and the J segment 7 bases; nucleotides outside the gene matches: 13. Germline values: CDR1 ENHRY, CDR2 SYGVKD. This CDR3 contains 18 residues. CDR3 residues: CAISEGGLAGGSQGEQYF. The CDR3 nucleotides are TGTGCCATCAGTGAAGGAGGACTAGCGGGGGGGAGTCAGGGTGAGCAGTACTTC.

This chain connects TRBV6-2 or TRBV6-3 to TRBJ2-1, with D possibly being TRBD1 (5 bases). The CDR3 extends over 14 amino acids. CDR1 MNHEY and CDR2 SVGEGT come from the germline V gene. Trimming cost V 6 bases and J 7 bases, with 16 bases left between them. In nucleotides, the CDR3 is TGTGCCAGCAGCGAGAAGGGGTTGAGTAATGAGCAGTTCTTC. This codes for CASSEKGLSNEQFF.

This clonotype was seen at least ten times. The CDR3 reads CASSLRTSGGPISYNEQFF. The CDR3 bases are TGTGCCAGCAGCTTAAGAACTAGCGGGGGGCCTATCTCCTACAATGAGCAGTTCTTC. The V and J genes are TRBV7-6 and TRBJ2-1, with 12 nucleotides matching TRBD2. V lost 2 bases and J lost 0; bases outside the gene matches: 8. This CDR3 contains 19 residues. Germline lookup yields CDR1 SGHVS and CDR2 FNYEAQ. Full variable domain (outside the CDR3, taken from reference TRBV7-6 and TRBJ2-1): GAGVSQSPRYKVTKRGQDVALRCDPISGHVSLYWYRQALGQGPEFLTYFNYEAQQDKSGLPNDRFSAERPEGSISTLTIQRTEQRDSAMYRCASSLRTSGGPISYNEQFFGPGTRLTVL.

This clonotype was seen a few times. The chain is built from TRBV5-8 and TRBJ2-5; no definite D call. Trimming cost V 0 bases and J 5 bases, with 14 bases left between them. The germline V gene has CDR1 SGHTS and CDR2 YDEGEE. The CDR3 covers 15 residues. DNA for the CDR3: TGTGCCAGCAGCTTGGTGGGCTCACAAAGGGAGACCCAGTACTTC. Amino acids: CASSLVGSQRETQYF.

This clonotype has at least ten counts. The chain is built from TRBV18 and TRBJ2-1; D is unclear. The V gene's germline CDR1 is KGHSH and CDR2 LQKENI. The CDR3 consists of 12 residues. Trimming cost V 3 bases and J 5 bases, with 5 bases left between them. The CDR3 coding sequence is TGTGCCAGCTCACCGGGCCACAATGAGCAGTTCTTC. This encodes CASSPGHNEQFF.

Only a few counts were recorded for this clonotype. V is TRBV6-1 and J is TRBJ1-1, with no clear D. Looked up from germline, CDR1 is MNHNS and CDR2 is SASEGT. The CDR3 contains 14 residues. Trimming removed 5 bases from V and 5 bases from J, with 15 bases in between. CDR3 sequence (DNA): TGTGCCAGCAGTCCCGGTTGGGGTATAACTGAAGCTTTCTTT. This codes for CASSPGWGITEAFF.

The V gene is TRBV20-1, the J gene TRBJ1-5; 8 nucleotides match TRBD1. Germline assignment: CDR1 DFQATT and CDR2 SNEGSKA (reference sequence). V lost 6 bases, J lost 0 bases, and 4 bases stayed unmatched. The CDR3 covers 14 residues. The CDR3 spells CSARTGLSNQPQHF. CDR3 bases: TGCAGTGCCCGGACAGGGCTTAGCAATCAGCCCCAGCATTTT.

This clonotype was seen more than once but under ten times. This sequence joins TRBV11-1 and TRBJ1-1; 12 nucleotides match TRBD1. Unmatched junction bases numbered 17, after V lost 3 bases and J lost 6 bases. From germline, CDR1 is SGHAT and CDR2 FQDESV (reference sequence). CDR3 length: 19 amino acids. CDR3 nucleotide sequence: TGTGCCAGCAGCTTCCCCTGGCCGGGACAGGGGGCTAGGAATGCTGAAGCTTTCTTT. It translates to CASSFPWPGQGARNAEAFF. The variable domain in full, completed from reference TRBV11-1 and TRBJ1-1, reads EAEVAQSPRYKITEKSQAVAFWCDPISGHATLYWYRQILGQGPELLVQFQDESVVDDSQLPKDRFSAERLKGVDSTLKIQPAELGDSAMYLCASSFPWPGQGARNAEAFFGQGTRLTVV.

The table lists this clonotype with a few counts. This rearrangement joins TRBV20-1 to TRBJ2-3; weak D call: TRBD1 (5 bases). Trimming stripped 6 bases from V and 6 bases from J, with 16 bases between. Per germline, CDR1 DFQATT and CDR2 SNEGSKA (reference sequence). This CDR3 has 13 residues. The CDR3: CSANGPRGDTQYF. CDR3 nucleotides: TGCAGTGCAAACGGTCCTAGGGGCGATACGCAGTATTTT.

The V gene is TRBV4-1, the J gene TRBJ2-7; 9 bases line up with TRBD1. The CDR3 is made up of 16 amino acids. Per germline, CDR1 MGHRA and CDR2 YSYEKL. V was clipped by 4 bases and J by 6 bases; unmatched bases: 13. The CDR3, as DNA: TGCGCCAGCAGCCTAGAACCCCGGGACAGGGTTCGCGAGCAGTACTTC. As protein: CASSLEPRDRVREQYF.

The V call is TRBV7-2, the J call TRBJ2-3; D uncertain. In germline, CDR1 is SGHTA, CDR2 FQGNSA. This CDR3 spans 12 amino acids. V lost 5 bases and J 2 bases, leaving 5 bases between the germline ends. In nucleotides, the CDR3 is TGTGCCAGCAGCGCCTTCACAGATACGCAGTATTTT. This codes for CASSAFTDTQYF.

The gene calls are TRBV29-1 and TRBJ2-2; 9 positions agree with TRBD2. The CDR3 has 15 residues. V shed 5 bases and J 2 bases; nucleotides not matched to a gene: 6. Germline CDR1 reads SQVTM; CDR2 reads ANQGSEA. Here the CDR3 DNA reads TGCAGCGTTTTGGTAGCGGGAGTTAACACCGGGGAGCTGTTTTTT. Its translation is CSVLVAGVNTGELFF.

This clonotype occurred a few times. In DNA, the CDR3 is TGTGCCATCAGTGAGTCGCGGGATCAGCCCCAGCATTTT. It translates to CAISESRDQPQHF. The rearrangement uses TRBV10-3 and TRBJ1-5, with D unresolved. V dropped 0 bases and J dropped 5 bases, with 5 bases sitting between them. CDR1 and CDR2 (germline): ENHRY, SYGVKD. CDR3 length equals 13 residues.

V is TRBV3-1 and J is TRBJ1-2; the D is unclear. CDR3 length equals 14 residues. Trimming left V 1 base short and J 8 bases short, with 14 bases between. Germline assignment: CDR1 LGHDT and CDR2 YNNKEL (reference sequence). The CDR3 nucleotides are TGTGCCAGCAGCCAAGGTGTGGGAAGCTCGGGCTACACCTTC. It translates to CASSQGVGSSGYTF.

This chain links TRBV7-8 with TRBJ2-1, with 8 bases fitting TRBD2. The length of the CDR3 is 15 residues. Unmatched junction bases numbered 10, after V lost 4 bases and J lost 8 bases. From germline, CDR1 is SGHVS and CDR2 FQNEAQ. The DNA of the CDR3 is TGTGCCAGCAGCTCCCCCCGGGGGGGGAGGGATGAGCAGTTCTTC. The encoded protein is CASSSPRGGRDEQFF.

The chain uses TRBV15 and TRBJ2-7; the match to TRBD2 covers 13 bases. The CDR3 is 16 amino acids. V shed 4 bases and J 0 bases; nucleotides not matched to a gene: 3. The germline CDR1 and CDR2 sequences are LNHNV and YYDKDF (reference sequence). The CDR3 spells CATSKGLAGFSYEQYF. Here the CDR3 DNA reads TGTGCCACCAGCAAGGGACTAGCGGGGTTCTCCTACGAGCAGTACTTC. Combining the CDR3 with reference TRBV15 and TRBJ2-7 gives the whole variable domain DAMVIQNPRYQVTQFGKPVTLSCSQTLNHNVMYWYQQKSSQAPKLLFHYYDKDFNNEADTPDNFQSRRPNTSFCFLDIRSPGLGDTAMYLCATSKGLAGFSYEQYFGPGTRLTVT.

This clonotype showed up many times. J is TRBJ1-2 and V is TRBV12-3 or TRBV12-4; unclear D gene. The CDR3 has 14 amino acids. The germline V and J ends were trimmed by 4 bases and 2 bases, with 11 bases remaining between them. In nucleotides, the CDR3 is TGTGCCAGCAGTTCTAGGACGGGGAACTATGGCTACACCTTC. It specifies CASSSRTGNYGYTF.

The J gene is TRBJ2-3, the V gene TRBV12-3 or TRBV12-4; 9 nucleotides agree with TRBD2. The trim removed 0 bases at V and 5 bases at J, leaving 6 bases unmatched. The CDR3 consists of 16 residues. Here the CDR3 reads CASSLASGGTGDTQYF. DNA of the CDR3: TGTGCCAGCAGTTTAGCTAGCGGGGGAACGGGAGATACGCAGTATTTT.

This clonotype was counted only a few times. CDR3 residues: CASSFSGAGVNEQFF. Written as DNA, the CDR3 is TGCGCCAGCAGCTTTAGCGGGGCCGGGGTCAATGAGCAGTTCTTC. This rearrangement joins TRBV5-1 to TRBJ2-1; TRBD2 aligns across 8 bases. V gave up 2 bases and J gave up 6 bases; unmatched junction bases: 7. CDR1 SGHRS and CDR2 YFSETQ come from the germline V gene. This CDR3 contains 15 residues.